This record looks at one T cell receptor beta chain sequence and its context. Antigen unknown. Sequenced by immunoSEQ multiplex PCR; TCRdb stores in-frame clones only, minus some. This sample has about 240,000 clones, with about 86% found just once. The V gene end was trimmed by 6 bases and the J gene end by 3 bases; junction bases not matched to a gene: 0. Germline assignment: CDR1 SNHLY and CDR2 FYNNEI. CDR3 length equals 13 residues. This sample stems from a study of Tregs in tolerant kidney transplant recipients. Findings of the study overall: Biological reproducibility was not directly addressed, but technical replication error appeared minimal.

The sequencing input was CD4+ T cells from blood. The clonotype was recovered from a human donor in good health. The chain employs TRBV2 and TRBJ2-2; 8 nucleotides align to TRBD1. CDR3 coding DNA: TGTGCCAGCAGACAGGGGGACACCGGGGAGCTGTTTTTT. This gives the protein CASRQGDTGELFF.